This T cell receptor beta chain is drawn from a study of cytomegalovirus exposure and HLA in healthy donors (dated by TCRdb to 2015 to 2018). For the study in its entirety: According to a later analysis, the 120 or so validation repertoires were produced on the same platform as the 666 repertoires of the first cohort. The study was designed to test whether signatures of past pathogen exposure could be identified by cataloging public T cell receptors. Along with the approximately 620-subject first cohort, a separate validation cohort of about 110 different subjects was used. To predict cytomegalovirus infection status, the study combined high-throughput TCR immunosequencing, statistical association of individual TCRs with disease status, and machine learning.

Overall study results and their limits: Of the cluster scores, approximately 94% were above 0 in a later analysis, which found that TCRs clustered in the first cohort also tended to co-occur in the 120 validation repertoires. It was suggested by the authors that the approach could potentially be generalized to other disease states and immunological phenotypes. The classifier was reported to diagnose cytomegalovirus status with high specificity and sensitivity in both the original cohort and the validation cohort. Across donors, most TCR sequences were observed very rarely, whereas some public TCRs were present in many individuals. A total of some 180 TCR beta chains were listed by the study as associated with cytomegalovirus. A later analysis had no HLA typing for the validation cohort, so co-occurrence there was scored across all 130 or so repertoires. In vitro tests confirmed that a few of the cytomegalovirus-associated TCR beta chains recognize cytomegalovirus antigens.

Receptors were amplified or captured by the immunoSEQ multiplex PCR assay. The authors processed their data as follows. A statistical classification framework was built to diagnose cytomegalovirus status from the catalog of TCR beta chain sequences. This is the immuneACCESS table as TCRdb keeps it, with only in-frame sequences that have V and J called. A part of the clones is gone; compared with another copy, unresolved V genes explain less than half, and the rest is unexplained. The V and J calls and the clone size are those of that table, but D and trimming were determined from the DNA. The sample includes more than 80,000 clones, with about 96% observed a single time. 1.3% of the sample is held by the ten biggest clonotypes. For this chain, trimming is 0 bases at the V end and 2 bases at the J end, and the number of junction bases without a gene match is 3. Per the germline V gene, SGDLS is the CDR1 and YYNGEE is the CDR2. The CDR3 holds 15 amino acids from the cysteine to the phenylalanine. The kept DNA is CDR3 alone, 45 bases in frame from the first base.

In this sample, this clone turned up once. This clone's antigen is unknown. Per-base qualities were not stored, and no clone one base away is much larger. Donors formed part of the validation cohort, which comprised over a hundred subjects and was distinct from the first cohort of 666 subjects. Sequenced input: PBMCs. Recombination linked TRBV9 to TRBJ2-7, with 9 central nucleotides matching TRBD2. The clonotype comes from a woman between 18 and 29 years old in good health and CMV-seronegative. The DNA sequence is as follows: TGTGCCAGCAGCGTAGCGACTAGCGGTCCCTACGAGCAGTACTTC. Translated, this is CASSVATSGPYEQYF.